This T cell receptor beta chain was sequenced during a study of human T cells and chemical hapten exposure (dated by TCRdb to the early 2020s). In terms of the full investigation: For sensitization, 2% DPC in acetone was applied to an approximately 2 cm by approximately 2 cm area of upper inner arm skin. Throughout the study period of roughly 24 weeks, patients also received therapeutic DPC doses to the scalp every week. Patch testing on the upper back used Finn chambers containing 0.01% DPC, with scoring done after 6 days according to International Contact Dermatitis Research Group standards. Alopecia areata with under or over 50% scalp involvement, alopecia totalis and alopecia universalis were represented in the patient cohort, which was mostly female. Libraries were pooled for sequencing, and per-sample TCR yields varied mainly because of small differences in library volumes within the pool. This study followed changes in the peripheral blood TCR repertoire in vivo during primary and secondary sensitization of alopecia patients to the hapten diphenylcyclopropenone (DPC). Blood samples were taken from patients before sensitization (week 0) and then at 2, 6 and about 24 weeks after DPC sensitization. Nearly 30 alopecia patients gave blood for TCR sequencing at one to four time points (pre-sensitization, 2, 6 and 24 weeks).

Explained via the paper, the time point label denotes: patch test 2, 6 weeks after DPC sensitization. According to the study, the label for this sample's treatment or condition signals: therapeutic diphenylcyclopropenone sensitization with weekly scalp DPC. At every patch-test visit, the blood draw took place before the patch test was put on. Eligible patients were aged 18 to 70, diagnosed with alopecia, deemed suitable for DPC therapy, and excluded if pregnant. Total RNA was extracted from unfractionated whole blood collected in Tempus Blood RNA tubes. The protocol used for the library was RACE. For sequencing, a NextSeq 500 was employed. Library preparation attached unique molecular identifiers to individual cDNA molecules for quantitative, reproducible TCR counting. Each blood RNA sample was used to sequence both TCR alpha and TCR beta chains. As for the original processing: Samples had a median of approximately 96,000 TCRs, with a range from roughly 23,224 to 700,000. The Decombinator software suite was used to annotate the V, J and CDR3 of the TCR reads. To make PS versus PT1 abundance plots, every sample was subsampled to the same number of TCRs (28,000). Expanded TCRs were defined as absent before sensitization and observed at least eight times at the 2-week time point. Through fastp at Q25 and MiXCR, TCRdb rebuilt clones from the public reads, retaining in-frame beta chains. Each record represents a unique CDR3 protein, reported with the most common genes and DNA among its rows. In this record, the V and J calls reflect TCRdb's handling and not the investigators' own analysis. This sample holds approximately 87,000 distinct CDR3 sequences; about an eighth were observed only once. The ten largest clonotypes hold more than 3% of the sample.

The V end loses 2 bases and the J end loses 12 bases, and a stretch of 32 bases separates them. CDR1 and CDR2 are read off the germline V gene as SGHAT and FQNNGV. The CDR3 runs 19 residues from the cysteine to the phenylalanine. Only the CDR3 DNA is retained, 57 bases long and in frame from the first base. The research as a whole found: Alopecia, a presumed autoimmune disease, was present in all patients, so the immune response of the patients might differ from that of healthy individuals. A positive correlation was found between the number of PT1 expanded TCRs and patch test score, with significance reached at thresholds 8, 16 and 32 but not 4. No change with DPC sensitization was found in the number of TCRs above 1 in 1000 frequency, and no evidence of global repertoire structure alterations was found. After repeated subsampling, the strength of the expansion versus patch-test correlation and the threshold at which it became significant changed. Compared with pre-sensitization or healthy control sets, expanded TCRs formed significantly more large CDR3 similarity clusters, which is consistent with antigen-driven responses.

With respect to this clonotype: Its antigen remains unidentified. No much larger clonotype is one base removed from it; base qualities were not supplied.

The receptor comes from a woman between 40 and 55 years old with alopecia areata. Some clones in this sample may be carry-over from other donors' samples. Recombination joined TRBV11-2 with TRBJ2-1, with no reliable assignment of the D segment. Specimen: whole blood, collected in connection with sensitization to the hapten diphenylcyclopropenone (DPC). Here is the DNA: TGTGCCAGCAGCTTAACGATGACGGGTTCCTCTCCCCAAGTATATCTGCAGTTCTTC. This codes for CASSLTMTGSSPQVYLQFF.